This TCR beta chain was recorded in a study of blood T cell repertoires in COVID-19. Study overall: Spain, Italy and the United States supplied samples that represented acute and convalescent COVID-19. PBMCs, B-cell-depleted T cells, or T cells were the source of the cDNA or gDNA that made up the material.

Authors' methods: Nucleated cell number was recorded as an estimate derived from reference gene primer amplification. Sequencing used immunoSEQ multiplex PCR; TCRdb keeps in-frame clones, though not all of them. That table furnishes V, J and clone size, whereas the DNA furnished D and trimming. Of some 33,000 clones listed, about 90% are singletons. J gave up 12 bases and V 3 bases, and 13 bases lay outside the gene matches. This CDR3 comprises 15 residues. Germline V gives CDR1 LGHDT, CDR2 YNNKEL (reference sequence). This sequence originates from a man aged 55 to 70 with acute or convalescent COVID-19. The rearrangement joins TRBV3-1 (or the pseudogene TRBV3-2) to TRBJ1-4; 7 bases are a match to TRBD1. The sample was peripheral blood. The CDR3 here is CASSQPKTGTAELFF. In DNA form, the CDR3 reads TGTGCCAGCAGCCAGCCTAAAACCGGGACAGCAGAACTGTTTTTT.